This T cell receptor (beta chain) is from a study of CD8 T cells in ankylosing spondylitis. V shed 10 bases, J shed 2 bases, and the junction held 9 bases outside the gene matches. The CDR3 extends over 16 amino acids. Per germline, CDR1 SGDLS and CDR2 YYNGEE. TCRdb ran MiXCR on the 5' RACE reads and lists one entry per CDR3 protein. The sample contains 250,000 to 300,000 distinct CDR3 sequences, 15% to 20% of which appear only once. This sequence originates from a male donor with ankylosing spondylitis or in good health (not recorded which). V gene TRBV9 combines with J gene TRBJ2-5; TRBD2 matches at 15 bases. The specimen was blood, either unsorted or a sorted T cell fraction (not recorded which). CDR3 sequence (DNA): TGTGCCTCTGCTCGAGGGACTAGCGGGGGGCAAGAGACCCAGTACTTC. Translating gives CASARGTSGGQETQYF.